Listed below are T cell receptor beta chains from one sample, sequenced in a study of low-dose radiotherapy and immunotherapy resistance in tumors. TCRdb analysed the reads with MiXCR anew, one entry per CDR3 protein. The sample includes around 69,000 distinct CDR3 sequences, about a third of them seen just once. The sequencing here drew on PBMCs, taken before treatment. These receptors all stem from a female donor with ovarian cancer. Each CDR3 is given with its conserved first and last residue. The D gene is left open where the match is weak. Expanded clones get a size class; other rows say once, few or many, or leave the size out.

many,TRBV30,TRBJ2-7,14,TRBD2,CAWSPGGVFHEQYF,TGTGCCTGGAGCCCGGGAGGGGTTTTCCACGAGCAGTACTTC
.,TRBV28,TRBJ2-2,14,.,CASRRGLIDGELFF,TGTGCCAGCAGGCGGGGGCTAATAGACGGGGAGCTGTTTTTT
.,TRBV20-1,TRBJ1-1,14,.,CSARKPGRDSEAFF,TGCAGTGCTAGAAAGCCAGGGCGGGACTCTGAAGCTTTCTTT
many,TRBV28,TRBJ1-3,14,.,CASMQGLVGNTIYF,TGTGCCAGCATGCAGGGGTTAGTCGGAAACACCATATATTTT
many,TRBV3-1,TRBJ1-1,13,.,CASSQVSATEAFF,TGTGCCAGCAGCCAAGTATCCGCGACGGAAGCTTTCTTT
.,TRBV7-9,TRBJ1-1,14,.,CASRQGQGEPEAFF,TGTGCCAGCAGGCAAGGGCAGGGTGAACCTGAAGCTTTCTTT
.,TRBV20-1,TRBJ1-4,15,.,CSAREAGRGGKLFFF,.
few,TRBV12-3/TRBV12-4,TRBJ2-7,15,TRBD1,CASSLRQGGSSEQYF,TGTGCCAGCAGTCTGCGACAGGGGGGGAGTTCCGAGCAGTACTTC
many,TRBV7-9,TRBJ2-2,15,.,CASSLGQGYTGELFF,TGTGCCAGCAGCTTGGGGCAGGGATACACCGGGGAGCTGTTTTTT
many,TRBV23-1,TRBJ1-5,13,.,CASSTVTNQPQHF,TGCGCCAGCAGTACAGTTACGAATCAGCCCCAGCATTTT
many,TRBV29-1,TRBJ2-3,14,.,CSVAYLTSTDTQYF,TGCAGCGTTGCCTATTTGACTAGCACAGATACGCAGTATTTT
many,TRBV28,TRBJ2-5,15,TRBD2,CASRAVGTSGETQYF,TGTGCCAGCAGGGCAGTCGGGACTAGCGGAGAGACCCAGTACTTC
many,TRBV10-3,TRBJ2-1,19,TRBD2,CAISESKRPSGRGHNEQFF,TGTGCCATCAGTGAGTCGAAGCGCCCTAGCGGGAGGGGACACAATGAGCAGTTCTTC